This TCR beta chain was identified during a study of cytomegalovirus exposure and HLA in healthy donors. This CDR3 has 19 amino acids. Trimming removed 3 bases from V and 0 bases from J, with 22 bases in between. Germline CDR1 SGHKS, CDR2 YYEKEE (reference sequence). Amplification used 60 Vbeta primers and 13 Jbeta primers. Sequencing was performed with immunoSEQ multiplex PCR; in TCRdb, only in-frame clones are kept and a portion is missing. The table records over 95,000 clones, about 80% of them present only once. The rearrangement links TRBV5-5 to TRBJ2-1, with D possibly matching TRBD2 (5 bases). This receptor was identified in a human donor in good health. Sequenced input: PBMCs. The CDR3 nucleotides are TGTGCCAGCAGCTCGTCTTCCGGACTCGCGACTGGCTCCTACAATGAGCAGTTCTTC. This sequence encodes CASSSSSGLATGSYNEQFF.